This record concerns one T cell receptor beta chain sequence. Its target is unknown. PCR amplification relied on 60 Vbeta primers (plus 13 Jbeta primers). Per the original methods: Tens of millions of unique TCR beta chains, roughly 11 million of them shared, were counted by a later analysis. Produced via immunoSEQ multiplex PCR; TCRdb's table is partial and in-frame only. Clone size and V and J calls were adopted from that table, with D and trimming inferred from the DNA. Among some 150,000 clones listed, about 78% were seen once. The source of the sample is a study of cytomegalovirus exposure and HLA in healthy donors. The study, taken as a whole, reports: It was confirmed in vitro that a few of the CMV-associated chains were specific for CMV antigens.

CDR1 MDHEN and CDR2 SYDVKM come from the germline V gene. The CDR3 is made up of 12 amino acids. The V gene lost 4 bases and the J gene lost 5 bases, with 8 bases spanning the gap. This receptor was identified in a man aged 45-60 years in good health and CMV-seropositive. Sequencing was performed on PBMCs. V usage is TRBV28 and J usage is TRBJ2-5, with D uncertain. Here the CDR3 reads CASSSLLETQYF. CDR3 DNA: TGTGCCAGCAGTTCCCTCCTGGAGACCCAGTACTTC.